Listed below are T cell receptor beta chains from one sample, sequenced in a study of PD-1 blockade in classical Hodgkin lymphoma. Only in-frame clones appear in the TCRdb table, and some are missing; sequencing was by immunoSEQ multiplex PCR. Of some 16,000 clones in the sample, about 82% were seen once. The sample was CD4+ T cells from blood. The receptors here all came from a human donor with classical Hodgkin lymphoma. Each CDR3 is given with its conserved first and last residue. A D gene is named only where the DNA matches it firmly.

D gene: NA; J gene: TRBJ2-7; V gene: TRBV7-2; CDR3 protein: CASGLTGSYEQYF
D gene: TRBD1; J gene: TRBJ1-3; V gene: TRBV28; CDR3 protein: CASGSGGTGNTIYF
D gene: NA; J gene: TRBJ2-2; V gene: TRBV5-4; CDR3 protein: CASSLSDSLITGELFF
D gene: NA; J gene: TRBJ1-1; V gene: TRBV29-1; CDR3 protein: CSVEGPGETEAFF
D gene: NA; J gene: TRBJ1-3; V gene: TRBV9; CDR3 protein: CASSATGSGNTIYF
D gene: TRBD1; J gene: TRBJ1-2; V gene: TRBV7-8; CDR3 protein: CASSLAGGGVYGYTF
D gene: TRBD1; J gene: TRBJ1-2; V gene: TRBV10-3; CDR3 protein: CAILDGTADNYGYTF
D gene: NA; J gene: TRBJ2-7; V gene: TRBV10-3; CDR3 protein: CAISQSAHEQYF
D gene: NA; J gene: TRBJ2-7; V gene: TRBV4-3; CDR3 protein: CASSQDRGIYEQYF
D gene: NA; J gene: TRBJ2-1; V gene: TRBV6-5; CDR3 protein: CASSQQTGIRQFF
D gene: NA; J gene: TRBJ2-1; V gene: TRBV7-9; CDR3 protein: CASMFGGVNEQFF
D gene: TRBD1; J gene: TRBJ1-1; V gene: TRBV18; CDR3 protein: CASSSDRGLGTEAFF
D gene: NA; J gene: TRBJ1-2; V gene: TRBV4-2; CDR3 protein: CASSQEWENRVGSIEAGYTF
D gene: NA; J gene: TRBJ2-5; V gene: TRBV23-1; CDR3 protein: CASNVGGAWETQYF
D gene: TRBD1; J gene: TRBJ2-5; V gene: TRBV4-3; CDR3 protein: CASSQAQRTGQETQYF
D gene: NA; J gene: TRBJ1-6; V gene: TRBV30; CDR3 protein: CAWSVETTGPLHF
D gene: NA; J gene: TRBJ2-3; V gene: TRBV6-1; CDR3 protein: CASSVVGTDTQYF
D gene: TRBD1; J gene: TRBJ1-2; V gene: TRBV7-9; CDR3 protein: CASSLSSGQGARGYTF
D gene: TRBD2; J gene: TRBJ2-3; V gene: TRBV4-3; CDR3 protein: CASSHFSGMADTQYF
D gene: NA; J gene: TRBJ2-1; V gene: TRBV5-1; CDR3 protein: CASSKVLGMDEQFF
D gene: TRBD1; J gene: TRBJ2-2; V gene: TRBV6-1; CDR3 protein: CASSRTGGSTGELFF
D gene: TRBD2; J gene: TRBJ2-1; V gene: TRBV6-1; CDR3 protein: CASKSLAGAIEQFF
D gene: NA; J gene: TRBJ1-2; V gene: TRBV18; CDR3 protein: CASSPSDSSGGYTF
D gene: TRBD2; J gene: TRBJ2-7; V gene: TRBV14; CDR3 protein: CAGNLAGGYEQYF
D gene: NA; J gene: TRBJ1-3; V gene: TRBV28; CDR3 protein: CASSFERPNSGNTIYF
D gene: TRBD1; J gene: TRBJ1-1; V gene: TRBV14; CDR3 protein: CASSQGRGGNTEAFF
D gene: NA; J gene: TRBJ2-1; V gene: TRBV6-6; CDR3 protein: CASSTTGSPNEKQFF
D gene: TRBD2; J gene: TRBJ2-5; V gene: TRBV7-2; CDR3 protein: CASSLGLAVKQETQYF
D gene: NA; J gene: TRBJ1-5; V gene: TRBV6-5; CDR3 protein: CASSRTSGGAKHF
D gene: NA; J gene: TRBJ2-7; V gene: TRBV20-1; CDR3 protein: CSAVLYEQYF
D gene: TRBD1; J gene: TRBJ2-7; V gene: TRBV18; CDR3 protein: CASSAEPKKDRVNSYEQYF
D gene: TRBD2; J gene: TRBJ2-7; V gene: TRBV28; CDR3 protein: CASSARLAGMNEQYF
D gene: NA; J gene: TRBJ1-5; V gene: TRBV30; CDR3 protein: CAWGTQGNQPQHF
D gene: NA; J gene: TRBJ2-7; V gene: TRBV4-2; CDR3 protein: CASSHAGGAGGSYEQYF
D gene: TRBD1; J gene: TRBJ1-5; V gene: TRBV29-1; CDR3 protein: CSVSQGGADQPQHF
D gene: NA; J gene: TRBJ1-4; V gene: TRBV28; CDR3 protein: CASSFRGGSREKLFF
D gene: NA; J gene: TRBJ1-2; V gene: TRBV2; CDR3 protein: CASSGRQGNYGYTF
D gene: TRBD1; J gene: TRBJ2-5; V gene: TRBV2; CDR3 protein: CASSWTGQETQYF
D gene: TRBD1; J gene: TRBJ2-2; V gene: TRBV18; CDR3 protein: CASSPGTGESGELFF
D gene: TRBD1; J gene: TRBJ1-2; V gene: TRBV28; CDR3 protein: CASSAWTGLEGGYTF
D gene: NA; J gene: TRBJ2-7; V gene: TRBV7-9; CDR3 protein: CASSVGLTGDYEQYF
D gene: TRBD2; J gene: TRBJ2-7; V gene: TRBV7-9; CDR3 protein: CASSPASFSGRSYEQYF